The clone carrying this T cell receptor (beta chain) was seen once. As processed by the authors: The assay estimated nucleated cells by amplifying reference gene primers. TCRdb keeps only in-frame clones here, not all; method: immunoSEQ multiplex PCR. V and J calls and clone size are copied from that table; D and trimming were computed from the DNA. Found here are roughly 330,000 clones, over 70% of them singletons; the top ten hold about 1.2%. The sample belongs to a study of blood T cell repertoires in COVID-19. In the study overall: From the United States, Italy and Spain came samples of acute and convalescent COVID-19. PBMCs, B-cell-depleted T cells, or T cells were the source of the cDNA or gDNA that made up the material.

There are 15 residues in the CDR3. Germline values: CDR1 MGHDK, CDR2 SYGVNS. J was trimmed by 7 bases and V by 0 bases; bases with no gene match: 5. The origin of this receptor is a woman aged 45-59 years with acute or convalescent COVID-19. The sequenced sample consisted of peripheral blood. J is TRBJ1-2 and V is TRBV25-1, with 10 bases aligning to TRBD1. CDR3 DNA sequence: TGTGCCAGCAGTGAATATTCGGGACAGGGGAGTGGCTACACCTTC. Its translation: CASSEYSGQGSGYTF.